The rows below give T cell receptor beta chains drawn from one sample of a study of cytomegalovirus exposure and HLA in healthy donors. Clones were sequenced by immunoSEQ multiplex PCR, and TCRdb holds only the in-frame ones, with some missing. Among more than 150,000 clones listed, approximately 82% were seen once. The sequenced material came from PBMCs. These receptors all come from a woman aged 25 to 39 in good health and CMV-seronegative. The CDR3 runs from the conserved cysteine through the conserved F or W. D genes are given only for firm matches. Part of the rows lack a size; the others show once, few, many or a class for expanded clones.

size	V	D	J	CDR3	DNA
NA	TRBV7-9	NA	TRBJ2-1	CSSSLVGDNEQFF	TGTTCCAGCAGCTTAGTCGGTGACAATGAGCAGTTCTTC
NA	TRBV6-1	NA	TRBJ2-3	CASSVLDTQYF	TGTGCCAGCAGCGTACTAGATACGCAGTATTTT
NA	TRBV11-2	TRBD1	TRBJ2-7	CASRRPPGQPYEQYF	TGTGCCAGCAGAAGACCCCCGGGACAGCCATACGAGCAGTACTTC
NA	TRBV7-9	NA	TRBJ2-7	CASSLSALGAYEQYF	TGTGCCAGCAGCTTATCGGCGTTAGGGGCCTACGAGCAGTACTTC
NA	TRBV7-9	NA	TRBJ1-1	CSSSFRGSTEAFF	TGTTCCAGCAGCTTCCGGGGGAGCACTGAAGCTTTCTTT
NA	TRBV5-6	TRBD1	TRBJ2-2	CASSFLAGGNTGELFF	TGTGCCAGCAGCTTTCTTGCAGGGGGGAACACCGGGGAGCTGTTTTTT
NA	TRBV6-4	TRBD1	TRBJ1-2	CAARDRGPSGYTF	TGTGCCGCCCGGGACAGGGGACCGAGTGGCTACACCTTC
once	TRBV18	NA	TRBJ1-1	CASSSGRERYDTEAFF	TGTGCCAGCTCATCCGGGAGGGAGCGTTATGACACTGAAGCTTTCTTT
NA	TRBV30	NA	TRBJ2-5	CAWSAPGVETQYF	TGTGCCTGGAGTGCCCCCGGGGTAGAGACCCAGTACTTC
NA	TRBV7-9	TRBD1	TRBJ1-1	CSSSFSQGGATEAFF	TGTTCCAGCAGCTTTTCACAAGGGGGCGCGACTGAAGCTTTCTTT
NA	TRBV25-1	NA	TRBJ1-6	CASSEGGAGAYNSPLHF	TGTGCCAGCAGTGAAGGCGGGGCAGGCGCCTATAATTCACCCCTCCACTTT
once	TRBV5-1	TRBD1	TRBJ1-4	CASSPTGSNEKLFF	TGCGCCAGCAGCCCGACAGGGAGTAATGAAAAACTGTTTTTT
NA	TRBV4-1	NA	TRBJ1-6	CASSQDGQGGSYNSPLHF	TGCGCCAGCAGCCAAGATGGGCAGGGAGGCTCCTATAATTCACCCCTCCACTTT
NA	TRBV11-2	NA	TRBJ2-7	CASSLATGSYEQYF	TGTGCCAGCAGCTTAGCTACAGGTTCCTACGAGCAGTACTTC
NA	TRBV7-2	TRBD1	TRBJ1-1	CASSRQGNTEAFF	TGTGCCAGCAGCAGACAGGGCAACACTGAAGCTTTCTTT
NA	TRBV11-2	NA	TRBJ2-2	CASSPAGDGELFF	TGTGCCAGCAGCCCAGCAGGGGACGGGGAGCTGTTTTTT
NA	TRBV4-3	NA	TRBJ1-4	CASSQDSGGGSNEKLFF	TGCGCCAGCAGCCAAGACTCTGGGGGGGGAAGTAATGAAAAACTGTTTTTT
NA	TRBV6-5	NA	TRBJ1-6	CASSFDPTGNNSPLHF	TGTGCCAGCAGTTTCGACCCGACGGGGAATAATTCACCCCTCCACTTT
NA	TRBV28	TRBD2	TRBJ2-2	CASRVAGGNTGELFF	TGTGCCAGCAGAGTAGCGGGGGGGAACACCGGGGAGCTGTTTTTT
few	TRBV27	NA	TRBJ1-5	CASSFGTGPSNQPQHF	TGTGCCAGCAGTTTCGGAACAGGACCTAGCAATCAGCCCCAGCATTTT
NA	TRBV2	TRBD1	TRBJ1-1	CASSTFLTGGREAFF	TGTGCCAGCAGTACTTTCTTAACAGGGGGCCGGGAAGCTTTCTTT
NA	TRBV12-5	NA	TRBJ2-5	CASARQETQYF	TGTGCTAGTGCCAGACAAGAGACCCAGTACTTC
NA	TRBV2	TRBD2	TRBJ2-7	CASLEAGASGGGEQYF	TGTGCCAGCTTAGAGGCGGGGGCTAGCGGGGGTGGCGAGCAGTACTTC
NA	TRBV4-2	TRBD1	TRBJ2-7	CASSQEEGTAEQYF	TGTGCCAGCAGCCAAGAAGAGGGGACAGCCGAGCAGTACTTC
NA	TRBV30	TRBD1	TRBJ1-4	CAWSGQGPEKLFF	TGTGCCTGGAGTGGACAGGGTCCTGAAAAACTGTTTTTT
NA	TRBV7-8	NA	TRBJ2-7	CASRLGGAYEQYF	TGTGCCAGCAGATTAGGGGGGGCCTACGAGCAGTACTTC
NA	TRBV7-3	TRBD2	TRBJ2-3	CASSLTSGSSTDTQYF	TGTGCCAGCAGCTTAACTAGCGGGTCTAGCACAGATACGCAGTATTTT
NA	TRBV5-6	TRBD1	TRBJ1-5	CASSFAGGRISNQPQHF	TGTGCCAGCAGCTTTGCAGGGGGCCGTATTAGCAATCAGCCCCAGCATTTT
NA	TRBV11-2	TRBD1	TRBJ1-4	CASSLVGTENEKLFF	TGTGCCAGCAGCTTAGTGGGGACAGAAAATGAAAAACTGTTTTTT
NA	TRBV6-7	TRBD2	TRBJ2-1	CASSYGLAADNEQFF	TGTGCCAGCAGTTACGGACTAGCGGCTGACAATGAGCAGTTCTTC
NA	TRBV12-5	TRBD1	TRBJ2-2	CASGLSTGAGELFF	TGTGCTAGTGGTTTGTCGACAGGGGCCGGGGAGCTGTTTTTT
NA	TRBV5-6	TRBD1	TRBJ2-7	CASSSGTGFGEQYF	TGTGCCAGCAGCTCCGGGACAGGTTTTGGCGAGCAGTACTTC
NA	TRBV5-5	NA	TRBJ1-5	CASSLDPSSQPQHF	TGTGCCAGCAGCTTGGATCCGTCCAGTCAGCCCCAGCATTTT
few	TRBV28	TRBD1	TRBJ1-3	CASSSPGTGSGNTIYF	TGTGCCAGCAGTTCCCCCGGGACAGGGTCCGGAAACACCATATATTTT
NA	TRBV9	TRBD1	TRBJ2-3	CASSVGGQKSTDTQYF	TGTGCCAGCAGCGTAGGGGGACAGAAAAGCACAGATACGCAGTATTTT
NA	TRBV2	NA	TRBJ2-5	CASRVEYEETQYF	TGTGCCAGCAGGGTAGAGTATGAAGAGACCCAGTACTTC